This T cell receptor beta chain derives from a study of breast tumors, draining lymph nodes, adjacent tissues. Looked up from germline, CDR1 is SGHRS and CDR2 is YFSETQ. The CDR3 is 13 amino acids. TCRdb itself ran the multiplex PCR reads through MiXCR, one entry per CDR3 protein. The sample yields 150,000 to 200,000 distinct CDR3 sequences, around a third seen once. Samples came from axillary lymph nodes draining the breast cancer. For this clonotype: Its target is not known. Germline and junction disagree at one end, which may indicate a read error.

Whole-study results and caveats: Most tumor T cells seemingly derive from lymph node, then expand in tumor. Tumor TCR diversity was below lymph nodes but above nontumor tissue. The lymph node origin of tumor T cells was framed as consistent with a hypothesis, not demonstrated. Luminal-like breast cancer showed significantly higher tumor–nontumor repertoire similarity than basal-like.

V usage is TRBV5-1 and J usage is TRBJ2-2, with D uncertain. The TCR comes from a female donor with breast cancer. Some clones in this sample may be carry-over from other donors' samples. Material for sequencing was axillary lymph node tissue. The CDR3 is CARSLVGAGELFF. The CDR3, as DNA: TGCGCCCGCAGCTTAGTTGGGGCCGGGGAGCTGTTTTTT.